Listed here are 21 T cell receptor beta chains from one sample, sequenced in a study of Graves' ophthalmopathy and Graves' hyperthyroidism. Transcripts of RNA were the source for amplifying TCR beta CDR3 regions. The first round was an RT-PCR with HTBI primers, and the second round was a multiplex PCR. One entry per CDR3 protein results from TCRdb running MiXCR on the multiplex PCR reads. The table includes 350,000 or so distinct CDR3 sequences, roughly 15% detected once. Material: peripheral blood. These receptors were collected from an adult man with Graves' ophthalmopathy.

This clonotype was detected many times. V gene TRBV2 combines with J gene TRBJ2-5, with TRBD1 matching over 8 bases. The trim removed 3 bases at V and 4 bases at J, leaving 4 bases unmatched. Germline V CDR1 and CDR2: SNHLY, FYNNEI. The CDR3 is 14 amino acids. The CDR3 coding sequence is TGTGCCAGCAGTGAGCAGGGGGCCGTAGAGACCCAGTACTTC. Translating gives CASSEQGAVETQYF. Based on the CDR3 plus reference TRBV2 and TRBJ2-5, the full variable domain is EPEVTQTPSHQVTQMGQEVILRCVPISNHLYFYWYRQILGQKVEFLVSFYNNEISEKSEIFDDQFSVERPDGSNFTLKIRSTKLEDSAMYFCASSEQGAVETQYFGPGTRLLVL.

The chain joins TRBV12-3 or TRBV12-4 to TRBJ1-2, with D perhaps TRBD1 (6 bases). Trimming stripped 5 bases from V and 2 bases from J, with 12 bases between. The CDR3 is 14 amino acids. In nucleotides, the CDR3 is TGTGCCAGCAGTCAGCAGGGGACCAACTATGGCTACACCTTC. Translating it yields CASSQQGTNYGYTF.

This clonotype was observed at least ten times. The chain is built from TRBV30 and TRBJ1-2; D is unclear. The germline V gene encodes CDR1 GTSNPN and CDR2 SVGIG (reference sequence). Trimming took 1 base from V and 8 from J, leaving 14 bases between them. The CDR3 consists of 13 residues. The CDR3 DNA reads TGTGCCTGGAGTGGCCTTACAAGCGAAGGCTACACCTTC. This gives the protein CAWSGLTSEGYTF. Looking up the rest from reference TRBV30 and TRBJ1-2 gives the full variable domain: SQTIHQWPATLVQPVGSPLSLECTVEGTSNPNLYWYRQAAGRGLQLLFYSVGIGQISSEVPQNLSASRPQDRQFILSSKKLLLSDSGFYLCAWSGLTSEGYTFGSGTRLTVV.

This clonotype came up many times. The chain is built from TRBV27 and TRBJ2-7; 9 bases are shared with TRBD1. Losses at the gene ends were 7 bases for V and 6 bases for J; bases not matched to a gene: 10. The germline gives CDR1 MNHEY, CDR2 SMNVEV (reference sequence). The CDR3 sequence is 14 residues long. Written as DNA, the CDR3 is TGTGCCAGCACAAGCTGGGACAGGGTAGGCGAGCAGTACTTC. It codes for CASTSWDRVGEQYF.

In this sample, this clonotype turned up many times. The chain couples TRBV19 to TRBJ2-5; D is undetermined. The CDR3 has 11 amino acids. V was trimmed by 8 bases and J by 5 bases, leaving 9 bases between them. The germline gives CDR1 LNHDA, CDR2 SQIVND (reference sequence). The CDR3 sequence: CASGRRETQYF. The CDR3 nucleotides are TGTGCCAGTGGAAGGCGTGAGACCCAGTACTTC.

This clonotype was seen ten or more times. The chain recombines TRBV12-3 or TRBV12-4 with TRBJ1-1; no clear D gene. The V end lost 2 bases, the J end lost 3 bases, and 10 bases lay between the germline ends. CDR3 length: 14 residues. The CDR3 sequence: CASSLNQAHTEAFF. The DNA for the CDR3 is TGTGCCAGCAGTTTAAACCAGGCCCACACTGAAGCTTTCTTT.

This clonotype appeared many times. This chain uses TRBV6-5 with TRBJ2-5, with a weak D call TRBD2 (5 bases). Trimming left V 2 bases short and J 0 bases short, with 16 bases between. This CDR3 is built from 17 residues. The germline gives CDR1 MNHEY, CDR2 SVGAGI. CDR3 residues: CASSYTRGRQNQETQYF. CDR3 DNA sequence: TGTGCCAGCAGTTACACCCGCGGGCGGCAGAACCAAGAGACCCAGTACTTC.

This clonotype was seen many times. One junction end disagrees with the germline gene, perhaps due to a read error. CDR3 protein: CASSTGGRGSSEQYF. CDR3 nucleotide sequence: TGTGCCAGCAGTACAGGAGGCAGGGGTTCATCCGAGCAGTACTTC. The V and J genes are TRBV19 and TRBJ2-7; D may be TRBD1 (6 bases). Germline V gene data show CDR1 as LNHDA and CDR2 as SQIVND (reference sequence). The CDR3 spans 15 residues.

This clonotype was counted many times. In nucleotides, the CDR3 is TGTGCCAGCAGCCCGGACAGGACGTATGGCTACACCTTC. The encoded protein is CASSPDRTYGYTF. This chain uses TRBV12-3 or TRBV12-4 with TRBJ1-2; 7 bases agree with TRBD1. The trim removed 6 bases at V and 5 bases at J, leaving 6 bases unmatched. The CDR3 is 13 residues long.

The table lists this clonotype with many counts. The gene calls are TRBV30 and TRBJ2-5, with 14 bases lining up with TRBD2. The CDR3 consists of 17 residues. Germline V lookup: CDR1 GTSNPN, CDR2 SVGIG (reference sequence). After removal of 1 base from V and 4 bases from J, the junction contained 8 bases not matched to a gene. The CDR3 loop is CAWSAARLAGGGETQYF. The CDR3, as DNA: TGTGCCTGGAGTGCTGCCCGACTAGCGGGAGGGGGAGAGACCCAGTACTTC.

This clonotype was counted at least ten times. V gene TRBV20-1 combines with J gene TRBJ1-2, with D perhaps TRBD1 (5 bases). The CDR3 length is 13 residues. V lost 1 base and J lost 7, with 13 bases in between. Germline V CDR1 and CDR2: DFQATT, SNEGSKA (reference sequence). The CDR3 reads CSARGSGLVGYTF. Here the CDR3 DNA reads TGCAGTGCTAGAGGCTCAGGGTTAGTTGGCTACACCTTC.

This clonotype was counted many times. In DNA, the CDR3 is TGTGCCAGCAGCTTCGGGACACTTTATGGCTACACCTTC. Translated: CASSFGTLYGYTF. This rearrangement joins TRBV6-2 or TRBV6-3 to TRBJ1-2; D possibly corresponds to TRBD1 (6 bases). V shed 6 bases and J shed 5 bases, with 13 bases lying between them. The CDR3 has 13 residues. In germline, CDR1 is MNHEY, CDR2 SVGEGT.

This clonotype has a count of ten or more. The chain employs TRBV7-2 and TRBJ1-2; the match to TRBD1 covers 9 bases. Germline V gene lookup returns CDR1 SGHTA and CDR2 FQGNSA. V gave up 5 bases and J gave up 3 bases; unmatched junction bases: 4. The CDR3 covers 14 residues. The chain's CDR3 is CASSEQGAHYGYTF. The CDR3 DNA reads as TGTGCCAGCAGCGAACAGGGGGCGCACTATGGCTACACCTTC.

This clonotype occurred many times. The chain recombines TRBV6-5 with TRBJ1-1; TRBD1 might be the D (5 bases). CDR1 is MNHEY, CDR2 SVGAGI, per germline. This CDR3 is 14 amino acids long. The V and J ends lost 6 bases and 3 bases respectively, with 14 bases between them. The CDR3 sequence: CASRSTAGHTEAFF. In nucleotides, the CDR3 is TGTGCCAGCAGGTCGACGGCGGGGCACACTGAAGCTTTCTTT.

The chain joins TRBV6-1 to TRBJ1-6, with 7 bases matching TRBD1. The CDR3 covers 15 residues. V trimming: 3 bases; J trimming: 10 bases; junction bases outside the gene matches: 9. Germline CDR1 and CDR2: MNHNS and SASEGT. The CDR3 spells CASSDGGRGGSPLHF. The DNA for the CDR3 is TGTGCCAGCAGTGACGGGGGCCGAGGGGGCTCACCCCTCCACTTT.

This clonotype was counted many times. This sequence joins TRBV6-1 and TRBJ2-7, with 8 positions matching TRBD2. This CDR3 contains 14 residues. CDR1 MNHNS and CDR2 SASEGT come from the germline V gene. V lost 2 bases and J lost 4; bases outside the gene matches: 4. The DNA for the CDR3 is TGTGCCAGCAGTGAATATTCGGGAGGGTACGAGCAGTACTTC. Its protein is CASSEYSGGYEQYF.

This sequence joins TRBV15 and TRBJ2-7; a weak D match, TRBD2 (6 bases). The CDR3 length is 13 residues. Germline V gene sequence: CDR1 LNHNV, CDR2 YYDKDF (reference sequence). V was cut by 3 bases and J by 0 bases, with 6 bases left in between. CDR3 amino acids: CATSRDYSYEQYF. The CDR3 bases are TGTGCCACCAGCAGGGACTACTCCTACGAGCAGTACTTC.

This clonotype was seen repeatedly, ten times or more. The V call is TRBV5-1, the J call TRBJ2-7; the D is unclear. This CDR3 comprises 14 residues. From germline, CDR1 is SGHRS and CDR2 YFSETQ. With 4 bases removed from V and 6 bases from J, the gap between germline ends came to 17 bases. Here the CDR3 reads CASSTLQASGEQYF. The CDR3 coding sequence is TGCGCCAGCAGCACACTCCAGGCTAGTGGCGAGCAGTACTTC. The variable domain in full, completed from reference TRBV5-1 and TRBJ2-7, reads KAGVTQTPRYLIKTRGQQVTLSCSPISGHRSVSWYQQTPGQGLQFLFEYFSETQRNKGNFPGRFSGRQFSNSRSEMNVSTLELGDSALYLCASSTLQASGEQYFGPGTRLTVT.

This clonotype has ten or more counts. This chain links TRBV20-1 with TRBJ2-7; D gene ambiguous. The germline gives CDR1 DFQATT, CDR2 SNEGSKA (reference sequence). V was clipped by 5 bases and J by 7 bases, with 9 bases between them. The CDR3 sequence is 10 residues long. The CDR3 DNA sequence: TGCAGTGCTGCCGATCGGGAGCAGTACTTC. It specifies CSAADREQYF.

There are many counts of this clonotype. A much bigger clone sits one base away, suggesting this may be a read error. The CDR3 DNA sequence: TGTGCCAGCAGTTTGACGCTCGGGGTTAATTCACCCCTCTACTTT. Its translation: CASSLTLGVNSPLYF. The rearrangement joins TRBV12-3 or TRBV12-4 to TRBJ1-6; D is ambiguous. This CDR3 has 15 residues.

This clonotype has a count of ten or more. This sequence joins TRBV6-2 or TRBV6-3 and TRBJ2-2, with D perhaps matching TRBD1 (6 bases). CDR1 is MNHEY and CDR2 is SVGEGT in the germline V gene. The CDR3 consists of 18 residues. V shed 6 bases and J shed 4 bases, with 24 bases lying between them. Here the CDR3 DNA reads TGTGCCAGCAGCCTACATAGACAGACAGGTCGAGCCACCGGGGAGCTGTTTTTT. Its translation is CASSLHRQTGRATGELFF.